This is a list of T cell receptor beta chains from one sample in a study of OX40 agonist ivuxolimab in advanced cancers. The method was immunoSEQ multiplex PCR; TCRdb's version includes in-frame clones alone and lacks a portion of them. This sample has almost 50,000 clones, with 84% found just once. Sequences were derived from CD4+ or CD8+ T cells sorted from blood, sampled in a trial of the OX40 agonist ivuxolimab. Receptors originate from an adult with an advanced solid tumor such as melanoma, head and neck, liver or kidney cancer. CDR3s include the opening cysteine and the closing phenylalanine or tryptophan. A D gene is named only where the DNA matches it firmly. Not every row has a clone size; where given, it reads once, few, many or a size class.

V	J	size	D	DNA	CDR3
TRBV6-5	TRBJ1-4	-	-	TGTGCCAGCAGCCCCAGGGGCACTAATGAAAAACTGTTTTTT	CASSPRGTNEKLFF
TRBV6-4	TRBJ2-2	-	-	TGTGCCAGCAGTGATCGGCCGGGAAACACCGGGGAGCTGTTTTTT	CASSDRPGNTGELFF
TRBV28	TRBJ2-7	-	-	TGTGCCAGCAGCTCCACGCAAGACGGCTCCTACGAGCAGTACTTC	CASSSTQDGSYEQYF
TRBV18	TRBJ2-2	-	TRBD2	TGTGCCAGCTCACCATTAAGCGGGAGCGATGCCGGGGAGCTGTTTTTT	CASSPLSGSDAGELFF
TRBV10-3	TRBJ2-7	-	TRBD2	TGTGCCATCAGACCCGGGACTACCTACGAGCAGTACTTC	CAIRPGTTYEQYF
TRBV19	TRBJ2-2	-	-	TGTGCCAGTAGTACCGGACCGAACACCGGGGAGCTGTTTTTT	CASSTGPNTGELFF
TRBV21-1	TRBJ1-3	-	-	TGTGCCAGCAGCAAAGAACCATTACAGTGGTCTGGAAACACCATATATTTT	CASSKEPLQWSGNTIYF
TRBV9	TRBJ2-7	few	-	TGTGCCAGCGGGTTTGGGGCTACCCCTAGCTCCTACGAGCAGTACTTC	CASGFGATPSSYEQYF
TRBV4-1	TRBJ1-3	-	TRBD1	TGCGCCAGCAGCCCAACAGGGGTAAGAGGAAACACCATATATTTT	CASSPTGVRGNTIYF
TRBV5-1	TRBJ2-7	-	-	TGCGCCAGCAGCTTGGACGGGTCGAGCGAGCAGTACTTC	CASSLDGSSEQYF
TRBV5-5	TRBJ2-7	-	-	TGTGCCAGCAGCTTGGGGGGCGGAGCGGACTCCTACGAGCAGTACTTC	CASSLGGGADSYEQYF
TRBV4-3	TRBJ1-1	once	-	TGCGCCAGCAGCCAAGATTACGGCAACCGGATGAACACTGAAGCTTTCTTT	CASSQDYGNRMNTEAFF
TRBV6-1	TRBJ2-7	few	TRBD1	TGTGCCAGCAGATTAAGGACAGGGGGTACCTACGAGCAGTACTTC	CASRLRTGGTYEQYF
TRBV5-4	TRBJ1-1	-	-	TGTGCCAGCAGCTTCCCGACAGGGAACACTGAAGCTTTCTTT	CASSFPTGNTEAFF
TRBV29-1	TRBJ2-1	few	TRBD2	TGCAGCGTTCTGGCACTAGCGGCTAACAATGAGCAGTTCTTC	CSVLALAANNEQFF
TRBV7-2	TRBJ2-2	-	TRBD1	TGTGCCAGCAGCTTAGTCAGGACAGGGGGTAACACCGGGGAACTGTTTTTT	CASSLVRTGGNTGELFF
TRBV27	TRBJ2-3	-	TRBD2	TGTGCCAGCAGTTTAACGCGGGAGGGCCGGGATACGCAGTATTTT	CASSLTREGRDTQYF
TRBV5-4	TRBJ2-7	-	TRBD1	TGTGCCAGCAGCTTGACAGGGGGGACGTACGAGCAGTACTTC	CASSLTGGTYEQYF
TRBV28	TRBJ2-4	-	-	TGTGCCAGCAGTTTACCGCGGAGCGGGGCCAAAAACATTCAGTACTTC	CASSLPRSGAKNIQYF
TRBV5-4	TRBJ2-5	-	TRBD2	TGTGCCAGCAGCCCAGAGACTAGCGGGAGCGTGGAGACCCAGTACTTC	CASSPETSGSVETQYF
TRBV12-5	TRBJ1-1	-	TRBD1	TGTGCTAGTGGTTTGGTATCTTCACAGGGGCCGGGGAAGAACACTGAAGCTTTCTTT	CASGLVSSQGPGKNTEAFF
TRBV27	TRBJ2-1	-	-	TGTGCCAGATTTATAGCGGAGAGCTCCTACAATGAGCAGTTCTTC	CARFIAESSYNEQFF
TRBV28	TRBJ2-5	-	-	TGTGCCAGCATGGGCGGGCCGGAGACCCAGTACTTC	CASMGGPETQYF
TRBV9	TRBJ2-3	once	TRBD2	TGTGCCAGCAGCGTAGGGCCTGCGGGAGAAACGCAGTATTTT	CASSVGPAGETQYF
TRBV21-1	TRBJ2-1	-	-	TGTGCCAGCAGCAATGTAGGGCTAGCGGGAGGTGGGAGCTCCTACAATGAGCAGTTCTTC	CASSNVGLAGGGSSYNEQFF
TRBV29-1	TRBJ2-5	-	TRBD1	TGCAGCGTAGACAGGGCCGAAGAGACCCAGTACTTC	CSVDRAEETQYF
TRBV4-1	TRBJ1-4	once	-	TGCGCCAGCAGCCTTCTCTACAGGGACTCTAATGAAAAACTGTTTTTT	CASSLLYRDSNEKLFF
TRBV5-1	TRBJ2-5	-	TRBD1	TGCGCCAGCAGCGTGGGACAGCTCGGAGAGACCCAGTACTTC	CASSVGQLGETQYF
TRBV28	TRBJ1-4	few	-	TGTGCCAGCAGTTTAGTAGGAGAAAAACTGTTTTTT	CASSLVGEKLFF
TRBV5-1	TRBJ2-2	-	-	TGCGCCAGCAGCTCCTCGGGCACCGGGGAGCTGTTTTTT	CASSSSGTGELFF
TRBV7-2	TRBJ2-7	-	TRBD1	TGTGCCAGCAGCTCCACTGGACAGGGGGCAAGGGAGCAGTACTTC	CASSSTGQGAREQYF
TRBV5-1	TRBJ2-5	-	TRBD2	TGCGCCAGCAGCTACGTGGGACTAGCGGGACAGGAGACCCAGTACTTC	CASSYVGLAGQETQYF
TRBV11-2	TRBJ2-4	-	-	TGTGCCAGCAGTCGCACCGGATCCCCAGGGGACACAAACATTCAGTACTTC	CASSRTGSPGDTNIQYF